One sample yielded the 30 T cell receptor beta chains listed below, sequenced in a study of T cell changes during pregnancy in multiple sclerosis. Produced via immunoSEQ multiplex PCR; TCRdb's table is partial and in-frame only. The sample contains tens of thousands of clones, just over 90% of which appear only once. The material sequenced was peripheral blood, taken in the second trimester of pregnancy. These TCRs come from a female donor in good health, enrolled as a control in a pregnancy study.

The DNA for the CDR3 is TGTGCCAGCAGCGTTCATAATGAGCAGTTCTTC. This codes for CASSVHNEQFF. The chain is built from TRBV9 and TRBJ2-1; D is unresolved. The CDR3 is 11 amino acids. Trimming stripped 2 bases from V and 7 bases from J, with 4 bases between. CDR1 and CDR2 (germline): SGDLS, YYNGEE.

The gene calls are TRBV10-3 and TRBJ1-2; 12 bases are shared with TRBD1. CDR1 is ENHRY and CDR2 is SYGVKD in the germline V gene. Trimming cost V 10 bases and J 4 bases; bases outside gene matches: 10. The CDR3 spans 15 residues. The DNA for the CDR3 is TGTGCCACCACCGGGACAGGGGGCGCGAGCTATGGCTACACCTTC. Encoded protein: CATTGTGGASYGYTF.

The chain couples TRBV11-1 to TRBJ2-1, with 8 bases lining up with TRBD2. Germline V gene data show CDR1 as SGHAT and CDR2 as FQDESV (reference sequence). With V trimmed by 8 bases and J by 0 bases, 3 bases remained unmatched. This CDR3 has 14 amino acids. CDR3 amino acids: CASHGGGSYNEQFF. As DNA, the CDR3 is TGTGCCAGCCACGGGGGGGGCTCCTACAATGAGCAGTTCTTC.

The chain uses TRBV5-4 and TRBJ1-1; 8 bases line up with TRBD1. V gave up 5 bases and J gave up 0 bases; unmatched junction bases: 9. The length of the CDR3 is 16 residues. In germline, CDR1 is SGHNT, CDR2 YYREEE (reference sequence). CDR3 sequence: CASRGDRNKLNTEAFF. CDR3 DNA: TGTGCCAGCAGGGGGGACAGGAACAAATTGAACACTGAAGCTTTCTTT.

This clone turned up a few times. The CDR3 region has the DNA TGTGCCAGCAGCGTCAGGCCTGGGAATCAGCCCCAGCATTTT. Residues: CASSVRPGNQPQHF. The J gene is TRBJ1-5, the V gene TRBV9; D not resolved. Trimming took off 2 bases at V and 4 bases at J, with 10 bases between the two ends. Germline V gene sequence: CDR1 SGDLS, CDR2 YYNGEE. CDR3 length: 14 residues. Full variable domain (outside the CDR3, taken from reference TRBV9 and TRBJ1-5): DSGVTQTPKHLITATGQRVTLRCSPRSGDLSVYWYQQSLDQGLQFLIQYYNGEERAKGNILERFSAQQFPDLHSELNLSSLELGDSALYFCASSVRPGNQPQHFGDGTRLSIL.

This clone has only a few counts. The chain carries TRBV6-1 and TRBJ2-7, with a tentative D call TRBD1 (6 bases). CDR3 size: 13 residues. V lost 6 bases and J lost 5, with 14 bases in between. CDR1 MNHNS and CDR2 SASEGT come from the germline V gene. CDR3 nucleotides: TGTGCCAGCAGAGGTCCAGGGGACAACGAGCAGTACTTC. This codes for CASRGPGDNEQYF.

The chain carries TRBV4-1 and TRBJ1-5; 8 positions agree with TRBD1. Germline V gene data show CDR1 as MGHRA and CDR2 as YSYEKL. The CDR3 runs to 15 residues. The V and J ends lost 0 bases and 7 bases, in that order; junction bases with no gene match: 5. In nucleotides, the CDR3 is TGCGCCAGCAGCCAAGATGACAGGGGCGGACAGCCCCAGCATTTT. Translated: CASSQDDRGGQPQHF.

V is TRBV4-3 and J is TRBJ1-4; D is uncertain. This CDR3 spans 13 amino acids. Trimming took off 2 bases at V and 11 bases at J, with 12 bases between the two ends. The germline V gene encodes CDR1 LGHNA and CDR2 YSLEER. The CDR3 loop reads CASSQNHGEKLFF. The CDR3 region has the DNA TGCGCCAGCAGCCAAAATCACGGGGAGAAACTGTTTTTT.

This chain links TRBV5-1 with TRBJ2-7; 9 nucleotides align to TRBD1. Germline CDR1 SGHRS, CDR2 YFSETQ. V was clipped by 4 bases and J by 1 base; unmatched bases: 9. The CDR3 loop spans 16 amino acids. CDR3 bases: TGCGCCAGCAGCCCCGGACAGGGGTCCGGTTCCTACGAGCAGTACTTC. Its translation: CASSPGQGSGSYEQYF.

This clone was seen only once. V gene TRBV9 combines with J gene TRBJ2-3; 9 nucleotides agree with TRBD1. Looked up from germline, CDR1 is SGDLS and CDR2 is YYNGEE. This CDR3 contains 16 residues. Unmatched junction bases numbered 5, after V lost 0 bases and J lost 3 bases. CDR3 bases: TGTGCCAGCAGCGTAGGGACAGGGGCATGGACAGATACGCAGTATTTT. Its protein is CASSVGTGAWTDTQYF.

This chain joins TRBV19 and TRBJ2-7, with D possibly being TRBD1 (6 bases). The CDR3 length is 14 residues. Germline values: CDR1 LNHDA, CDR2 SQIVND (reference sequence). Trimming shortened V by 1 base and J by 2 bases, and 9 bases separated the two germline ends. CDR3 nucleotide sequence: TGTGCCAGTAGTATAGTCTCAGGGGCCTACGAGCAGTACTTC. Its protein is CASSIVSGAYEQYF.

J is TRBJ2-2 and V is TRBV11-3, with a weak D call TRBD1 (5 bases). This CDR3 comprises 14 residues. CDR1 and CDR2 from the germline V gene are SGHNT and YENEEA. Trimming took 5 bases from V and 5 from J, leaving 12 bases between them. This CDR3 is CASSHLTATGELFF. The CDR3 coding sequence is TGTGCCAGCAGCCATTTGACAGCTACCGGGGAGCTGTTTTTT.

This sequence joins TRBV11-2 and TRBJ2-7; 7 bases fit TRBD1. Losses at the gene ends were 1 base for V and 4 bases for J; bases not matched to a gene: 7. Germline values: CDR1 SGHAT, CDR2 FQNNGV. The CDR3 is 15 amino acids. CDR3 residues: CASSLGYARGYEQYF. In DNA, the CDR3 is TGTGCCAGCAGCTTAGGTTATGCCAGGGGGTACGAGCAGTACTTC.

The genes are TRBV18 and TRBJ1-3; no clear D gene. The CDR3 is made up of 16 amino acids. Germline loops: CDR1 KGHSH, CDR2 LQKENI. The V gene lost 4 bases and the J gene lost 4 bases, with 17 bases spanning the gap. The CDR3: CASSQTARNLGNTIYF. Written as DNA, the CDR3 is TGTGCCAGCTCACAGACTGCCAGAAACCTCGGAAACACCATATATTTT.

The chain carries TRBV5-1 and TRBJ2-2, with 8 positions matching TRBD1. Germline CDR1 is SGHRS and CDR2 is YFSETQ. V trimming: 2 bases; J trimming: 6 bases; junction bases outside the gene matches: 6. The CDR3 is 15 amino acids. The CDR3 region is CASSLGQGYSGELFF. CDR3 sequence (DNA): TGCGCCAGCAGCTTAGGACAGGGCTATTCCGGGGAGCTGTTTTTT.

CDR3 DNA sequence: TGCGCCAGCAGCGGACATCAGGGGGGCCCAGAGACCCAGTACTTC. It is translated as CASSGHQGGPETQYF. The chain recombines TRBV5-1 with TRBJ2-5; D is possibly TRBD1 (7 bases). CDR1 and CDR2 from the germline V gene are SGHRS and YFSETQ. The V end lost 4 bases, the J end lost 4 bases, and 17 bases lay between the germline ends. The CDR3 has 15 residues.

This sequence joins TRBV5-1 and TRBJ1-1, with 7 bases aligning to TRBD1. The CDR3 runs to 15 residues. Germline V CDR1 and CDR2: SGHRS, YFSETQ. V shed 4 bases, J shed 4 bases, and the junction held 10 bases outside the gene matches. The CDR3 bases are TGCGCCAGCAGCGCACGAACAGGGGTGGGCACTGAAGCTTTCTTT. Amino acid sequence: CASSARTGVGTEAFF.

The chain links TRBV27 to TRBJ1-1, with D maybe TRBD1 (6 bases). CDR3 length: 14 amino acids. Germline V gene data show CDR1 as MNHEY and CDR2 as SMNVEV (reference sequence). V lost 4 bases, J lost 0 bases, and 9 bases lay in between. This CDR3 is CASSSWTVNTEAFF. CDR3 coding DNA: TGTGCCAGCAGTTCCTGGACAGTGAACACTGAAGCTTTCTTT.

The chain couples TRBV4-2 to TRBJ2-7, with 9 bases that match TRBD2. The CDR3 totals 16 residues. With 4 bases clipped from V and 3 bases from J, the junction kept 10 bases outside the gene matches. Germline V gene sequence: CDR1 LGHNA, CDR2 YNFKEQ. DNA for the CDR3: TGTGCCAGCAGCCCCTTGGGTAGCGGGGGTCACTACGAGCAGTACTTC. The encoded protein is CASSPLGSGGHYEQYF.

The rearrangement uses TRBV27 and TRBJ1-1; D might be TRBD1 (5 bases). The CDR3 totals 16 residues. The germline V gene encodes CDR1 MNHEY and CDR2 SMNVEV (reference sequence). V was shortened by 5 bases and J by 3 bases, with 19 bases between the two germline ends. The CDR3 here is CASSPIIGADYTEAFF. CDR3 nucleotide sequence: TGTGCCAGCAGTCCAATAATAGGGGCAGATTACACTGAAGCTTTCTTT.

V and J are TRBV9 and TRBJ2-3; D call uncertain. CDR3 size: 13 residues. Per germline, CDR1 SGDLS and CDR2 YYNGEE. V lost 3 bases, J lost 2 bases, and 7 bases lay in between. CDR3 in amino acids: CASSATVTDTQYF. DNA of the CDR3: TGTGCCAGCAGCGCCACGGTCACAGATACGCAGTATTTT.

This sequence joins TRBV7-2 and TRBJ2-7, with D uncertain. There are 16 residues in the CDR3. V was pared by 3 bases and J by 0 bases, with 15 bases between. Per the germline V gene, CDR1 is SGHTA and CDR2 is FQGNSA. The DNA for the CDR3 is TGTGCCAGCAGCTTTCTTCCAGGCGTCAGCTCCTACGAGCAGTACTTC. This encodes CASSFLPGVSSYEQYF.

The rearrangement joins TRBV13 to TRBJ2-2; the D is unclear. V lost 4 bases and J lost 6, with 12 bases in between. The CDR3 is 14 amino acids. CDR1 is PRHDT, CDR2 FYEKMQ, per germline (reference sequence). The DNA for the CDR3 is TGTGCCAGCAGCTCCTCACTAATCCCCGGGGAGCTGTTTTTT. This encodes CASSSSLIPGELFF.

The rearrangement links TRBV11-3 to TRBJ2-1; the match to TRBD1 covers 7 bases. V gave up 5 bases and J gave up 3 bases; unmatched junction bases: 1. CDR1 and CDR2 from the germline V gene are SGHNT and YENEEA. This CDR3 is 13 amino acids long. CDR3 DNA sequence: TGTGCCAGCAGCCGGGACAGCTACAATGAGCAGTTCTTC. Translated: CASSRDSYNEQFF. The full variable domain, rest sourced from reference TRBV11-3 and TRBJ2-1, is EAGVVQSPRYKIIEKKQPVAFWCNPISGHNTLYWYLQNLGQGPELLIRYENEEAVDDSQLPKDRFSAERLKGVDSTLKIQPAELGDSAVYLCASSRDSYNEQFFGPGTRLTVL.

This chain links TRBV9 with TRBJ2-1; TRBD2 might be the D (6 bases). Germline CDR1 is SGDLS and CDR2 is YYNGEE. V was trimmed by 4 bases and J by 0 bases, leaving 17 bases between them. This CDR3 has 17 residues. CDR3 protein: CASSRTGTPASYNEQFF. CDR3 bases: TGTGCCAGCAGCCGAACCGGGACTCCCGCCTCCTACAATGAGCAGTTCTTC.

The gene calls are TRBV30 and TRBJ2-1; 14 bases line up with TRBD2. CDR3 length: 16 residues. Germline V gene lookup returns CDR1 GTSNPN and CDR2 SVGIG (reference sequence). The ends lost 4 bases at V and 5 bases at J; junction bases unmatched: 7. The CDR3 nucleotides read TGTGCCTGGACCCGAACGGGACTAGCGGGGGACAATGAGCAGTTCTTC. The encoded protein is CAWTRTGLAGDNEQFF. Full variable domain (outside the CDR3, taken from reference TRBV30 and TRBJ2-1): SQTIHQWPATLVQPVGSPLSLECTVEGTSNPNLYWYRQAAGRGLQLLFYSVGIGQISSEVPQNLSASRPQDRQFILSSKKLLLSDSGFYLCAWTRTGLAGDNEQFFGPGTRLTVL.

The chain uses TRBV4-2 and TRBJ1-5; D is undetermined. The V gene's germline CDR1 is LGHNA and CDR2 YNFKEQ. The length of the CDR3 is 15 residues. The V and J ends lost 0 bases and 4 bases respectively, with 10 bases between them. CDR3 nucleotide sequence: TGTGCCAGCAGCCAAGATCCCCAGGTTAATCAGCCCCAGCATTTT. Its protein is CASSQDPQVNQPQHF.

The V and J genes are TRBV11-2 and TRBJ1-1; tentative D call: TRBD1 (5 bases). The germline V gene encodes CDR1 SGHAT and CDR2 FQNNGV. This CDR3 spans 18 amino acids. V lost 2 bases and J lost 1, with 20 bases in between. This CDR3 reads CASSLNFPGTGENTEAFF. The CDR3 DNA is TGTGCCAGCAGCTTAAACTTCCCGGGGACGGGGGAGAACACTGAAGCTTTCTTT.

The chain combines TRBV18 with TRBJ1-1; TRBD1 matches 7 bases. Germline V lookup: CDR1 KGHSH, CDR2 LQKENI. This CDR3 has 14 residues. The ends lost 3 bases at V and 1 base at J; junction bases unmatched: 2. The CDR3 coding sequence is TGTGCCAGCTCACCGGGACAGACGAACACTGAAGCTTTCTTT. This sequence encodes CASSPGQTNTEAFF.

The J gene is TRBJ1-1, the V gene TRBV4-3; TRBD1 might be the D (6 bases). The V gene's germline CDR1 is LGHNA and CDR2 YSLEER. This CDR3 has 17 residues. V lost 0 bases to trimming and J lost 1 base, with 15 bases between them. CDR3 nucleotides: TGCGCCAGCAGCCAAGACATCACAGGGCCTAAGAACACTGAAGCTTTCTTT. Translation gives CASSQDITGPKNTEAFF.